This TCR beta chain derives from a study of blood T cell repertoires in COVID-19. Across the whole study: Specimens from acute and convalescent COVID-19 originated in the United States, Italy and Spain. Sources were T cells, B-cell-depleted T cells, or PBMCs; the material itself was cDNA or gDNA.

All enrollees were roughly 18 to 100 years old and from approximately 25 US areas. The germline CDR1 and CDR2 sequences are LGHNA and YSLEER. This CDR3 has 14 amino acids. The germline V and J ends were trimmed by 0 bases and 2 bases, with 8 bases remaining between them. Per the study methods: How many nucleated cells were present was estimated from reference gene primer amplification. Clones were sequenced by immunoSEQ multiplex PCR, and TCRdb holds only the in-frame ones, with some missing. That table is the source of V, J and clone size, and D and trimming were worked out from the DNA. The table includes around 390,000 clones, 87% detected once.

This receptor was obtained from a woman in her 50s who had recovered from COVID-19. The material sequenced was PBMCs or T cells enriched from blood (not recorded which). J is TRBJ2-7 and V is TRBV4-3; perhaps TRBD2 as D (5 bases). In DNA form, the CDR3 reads TGCGCCAGCAGCCAAGAGGTCGGGGCCTACGAGCAGTACTTC. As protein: CASSQEVGAYEQYF.